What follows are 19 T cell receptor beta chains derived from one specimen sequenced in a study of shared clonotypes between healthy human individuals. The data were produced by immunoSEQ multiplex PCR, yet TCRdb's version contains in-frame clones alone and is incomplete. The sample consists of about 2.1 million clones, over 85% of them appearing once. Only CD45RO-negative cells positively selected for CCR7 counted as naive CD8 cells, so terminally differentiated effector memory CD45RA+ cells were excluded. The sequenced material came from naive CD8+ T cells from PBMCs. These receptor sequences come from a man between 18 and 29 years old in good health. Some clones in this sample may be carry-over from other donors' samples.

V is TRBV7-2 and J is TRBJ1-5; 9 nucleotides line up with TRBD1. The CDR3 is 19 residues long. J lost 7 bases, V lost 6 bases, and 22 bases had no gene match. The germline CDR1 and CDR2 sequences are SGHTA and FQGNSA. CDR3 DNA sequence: TGTGCCAGCAGTTACTCTCCGGGACAGGGATTTTCCTTTGGCCAGCCCCAGCATTTT. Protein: CASSYSPGQGFSFGQPQHF.

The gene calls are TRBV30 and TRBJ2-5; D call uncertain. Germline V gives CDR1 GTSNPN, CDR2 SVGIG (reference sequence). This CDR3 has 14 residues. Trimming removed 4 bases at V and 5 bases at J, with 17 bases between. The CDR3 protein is CAWITSEAQETQYF. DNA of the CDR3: TGTGCCTGGATTACGTCCGAAGCGCAGGAGACCCAGTACTTC.

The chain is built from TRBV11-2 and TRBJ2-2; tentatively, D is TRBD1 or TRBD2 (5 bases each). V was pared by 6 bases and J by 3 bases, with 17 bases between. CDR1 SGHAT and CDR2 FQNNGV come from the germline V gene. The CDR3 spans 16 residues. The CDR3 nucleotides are TGTGCCAGCAGGCTGGGCGAGGGGATGGACACCGGGGAGCTGTTTTTT. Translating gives CASRLGEGMDTGELFF.

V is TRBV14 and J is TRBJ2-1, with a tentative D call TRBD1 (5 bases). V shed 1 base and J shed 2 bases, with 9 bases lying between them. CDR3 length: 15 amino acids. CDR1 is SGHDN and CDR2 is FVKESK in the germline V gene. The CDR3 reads CASSQGVGPYNEQFF. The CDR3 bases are TGTGCCAGCAGCCAAGGAGTGGGGCCCTACAATGAGCAGTTCTTC. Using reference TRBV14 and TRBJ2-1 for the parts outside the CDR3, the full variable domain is EAGVTQFPSHSVIEKGQTVTLRCDPISGHDNLYWYRRVMGKEIKFLLHFVKESKQDESGMPNNRFLAERTGGTYSTLKVQPAELEDSGVYFCASSQGVGPYNEQFFGPGTRLTVL.

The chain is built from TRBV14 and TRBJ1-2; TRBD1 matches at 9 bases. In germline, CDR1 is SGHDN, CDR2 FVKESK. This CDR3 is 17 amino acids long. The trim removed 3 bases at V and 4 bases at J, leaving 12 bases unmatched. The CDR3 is CASSQEKMGTGPYGYTF. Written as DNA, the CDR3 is TGTGCCAGCAGCCAGGAGAAAATGGGGACAGGGCCCTATGGCTACACCTTC.

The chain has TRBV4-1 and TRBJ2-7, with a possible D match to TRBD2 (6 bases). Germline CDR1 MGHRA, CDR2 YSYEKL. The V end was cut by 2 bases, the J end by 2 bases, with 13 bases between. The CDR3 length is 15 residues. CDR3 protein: CASSQPEAGPYEQYF. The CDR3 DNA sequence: TGCGCCAGCAGCCAACCGGAAGCGGGCCCCTACGAGCAGTACTTC.

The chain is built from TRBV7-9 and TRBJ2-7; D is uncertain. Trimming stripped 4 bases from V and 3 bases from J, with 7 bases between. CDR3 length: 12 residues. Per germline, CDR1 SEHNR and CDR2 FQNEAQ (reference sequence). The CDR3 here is CASSSEFYEQYF. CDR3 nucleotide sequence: TGTGCCAGCAGCTCGGAATTCTACGAGCAGTACTTC.

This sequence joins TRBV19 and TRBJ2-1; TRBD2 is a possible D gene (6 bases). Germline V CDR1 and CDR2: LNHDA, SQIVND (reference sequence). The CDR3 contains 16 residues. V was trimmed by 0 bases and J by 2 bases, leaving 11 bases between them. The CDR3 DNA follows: TGTGCCAGTAGTATAGATCAGGGCGGGGCCTACAATGAGCAGTTCTTC. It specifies CASSIDQGGAYNEQFF.

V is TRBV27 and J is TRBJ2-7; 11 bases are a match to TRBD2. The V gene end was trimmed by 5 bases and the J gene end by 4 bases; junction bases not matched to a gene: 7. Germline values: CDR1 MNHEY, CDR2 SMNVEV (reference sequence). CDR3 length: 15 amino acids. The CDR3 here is CASSPPSSGRYEQYF. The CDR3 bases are TGTGCCAGCAGTCCACCATCTAGCGGGAGGTACGAGCAGTACTTC.

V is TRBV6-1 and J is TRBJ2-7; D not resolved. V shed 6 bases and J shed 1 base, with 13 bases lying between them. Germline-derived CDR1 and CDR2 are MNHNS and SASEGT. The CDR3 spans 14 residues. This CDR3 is CASRPFQNSYEQYF. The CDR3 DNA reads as TGTGCCAGCAGACCGTTTCAAAATTCCTACGAGCAGTACTTC.

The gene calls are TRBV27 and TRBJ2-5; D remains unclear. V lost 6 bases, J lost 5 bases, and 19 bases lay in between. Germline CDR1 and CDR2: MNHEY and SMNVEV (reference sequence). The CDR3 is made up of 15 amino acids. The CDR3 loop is CASRAPTGPVETQYF. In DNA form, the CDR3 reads TGTGCCAGCAGGGCCCCGACTGGTCCAGTCGAGACCCAGTACTTC.

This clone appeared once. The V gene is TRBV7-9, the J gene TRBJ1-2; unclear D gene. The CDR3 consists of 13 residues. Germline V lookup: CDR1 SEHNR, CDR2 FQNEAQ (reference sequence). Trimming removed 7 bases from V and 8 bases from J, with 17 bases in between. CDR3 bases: TGTGCCAGCATCGAAGACGAGGTCCGGGGCTACACCTTC. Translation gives CASIEDEVRGYTF.

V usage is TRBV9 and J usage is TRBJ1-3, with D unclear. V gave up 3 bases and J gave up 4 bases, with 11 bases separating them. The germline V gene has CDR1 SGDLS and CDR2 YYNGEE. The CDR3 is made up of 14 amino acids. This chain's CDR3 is CASSDVRWGNTIYF. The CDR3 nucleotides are TGTGCCAGCAGCGACGTGCGTTGGGGAAACACCATATATTTT.

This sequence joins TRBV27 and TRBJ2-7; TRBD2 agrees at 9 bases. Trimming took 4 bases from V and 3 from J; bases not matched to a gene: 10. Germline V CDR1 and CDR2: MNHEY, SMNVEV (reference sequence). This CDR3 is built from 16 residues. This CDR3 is CASSSSSGEDLYEQYF. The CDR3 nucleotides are TGTGCCAGCAGTTCCTCTAGCGGGGAGGATCTCTACGAGCAGTACTTC.

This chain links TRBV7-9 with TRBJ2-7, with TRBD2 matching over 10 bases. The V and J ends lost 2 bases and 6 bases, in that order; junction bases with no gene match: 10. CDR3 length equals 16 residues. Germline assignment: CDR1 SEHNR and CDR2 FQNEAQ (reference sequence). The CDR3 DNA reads TGTGCCAGCAGCTTAAAAGCGGGAGGGCAGTATCGCGAGCAGTACTTC. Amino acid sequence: CASSLKAGGQYREQYF.

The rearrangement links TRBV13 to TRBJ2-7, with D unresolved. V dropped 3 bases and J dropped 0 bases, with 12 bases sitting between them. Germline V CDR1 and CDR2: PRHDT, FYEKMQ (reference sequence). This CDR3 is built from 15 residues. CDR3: CASSFGKGSSYEQYF. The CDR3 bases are TGTGCCAGCAGCTTTGGTAAGGGTTCCTCCTACGAGCAGTACTTC.

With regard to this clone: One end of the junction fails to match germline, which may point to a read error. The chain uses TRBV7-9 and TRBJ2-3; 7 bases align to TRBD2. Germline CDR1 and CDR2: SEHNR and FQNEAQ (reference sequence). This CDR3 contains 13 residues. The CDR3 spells CATSGKSTDTQYF. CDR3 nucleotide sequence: TGTGCCACCAGCGGGAAGAGCACAGATACGCAGTATTTT.

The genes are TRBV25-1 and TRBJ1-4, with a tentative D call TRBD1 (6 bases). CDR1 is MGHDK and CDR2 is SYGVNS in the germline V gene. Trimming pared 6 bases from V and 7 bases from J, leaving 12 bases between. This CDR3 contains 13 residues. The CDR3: CASSIQGAEKLFF. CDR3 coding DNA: TGTGCCAGCAGCATACAGGGCGCTGAAAAACTGTTTTTT.

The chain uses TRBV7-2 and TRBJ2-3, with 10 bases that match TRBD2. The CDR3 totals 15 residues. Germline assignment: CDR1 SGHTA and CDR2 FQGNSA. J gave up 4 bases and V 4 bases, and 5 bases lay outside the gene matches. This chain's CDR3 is CASSSLAGVADTQYF. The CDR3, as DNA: TGTGCCAGCAGCTCGCTAGCGGGAGTCGCAGATACGCAGTATTTT.